These T cell receptor beta chains were read from a single sample in a study of OX40 agonist ivuxolimab in advanced cancers. The assay was immunoSEQ multiplex PCR, and TCRdb's table has in-frame clones only and misses some. Of tens of thousands of clones in the sample, 90% to 95% were seen once. The sequenced sample was CD4+ or CD8+ T cells sorted from blood, obtained in a trial of the OX40 agonist ivuxolimab. The receptors stem from an adult with an advanced solid tumor such as melanoma, head and neck, liver or kidney cancer. CDR3s leave out the opening cysteine and the closing phenylalanine or tryptophan. The D gene is left open where the match is weak.

D | J | V | CDR3
TRBD2 | TRBJ2-1 | TRBV7-2 | ASSLGRTSGRGF
. | TRBJ2-3 | TRBV12-5 | ASGLVRNAPPDTQY
TRBD2 | TRBJ2-7 | TRBV30 | AWSGGGEQY
. | TRBJ2-7 | TRBV7-2 | ASSSDWGEQY
. | TRBJ1-1 | TRBV7-2 | ASSPRALRNTEAF
TRBD2 | TRBJ2-7 | TRBV6-1 | ASRLAGAAYEQY
. | TRBJ1-5 | TRBV30 | AWSVQVGSNQPQH
TRBD2 | TRBJ2-7 | TRBV5-8 | ASSRALAGGGLYEQY
. | TRBJ2-3 | TRBV6-4 | ASSDRAGETDTQY
. | TRBJ2-7 | TRBV19 | ASSMEGPSYEQY
TRBD1 | TRBJ1-1 | TRBV27 | ASSLSWDRGMNTEAF
. | TRBJ2-2 | TRBV7-3 | ASSFSVGELF
. | TRBJ2-3 | TRBV15 | ATSRGLTRTDTQY
. | TRBJ2-2 | TRBV2 | ASSEGEGGGPTGELF
TRBD2 | TRBJ2-3 | TRBV7-3 | ASSLRLATGADTQY
. | TRBJ2-7 | TRBV20-1 | SAGLYEQY
TRBD2 | TRBJ2-3 | TRBV7-6 | ASSYQTSGRGTDTQY
TRBD2 | TRBJ2-1 | TRBV27 | AIRGSGNEQF
TRBD1 | TRBJ2-6 | TRBV7-9 | ASRGDRAHSGANVLT
. | TRBJ2-6 | TRBV19 | ASSLQGVGANVLT
TRBD1 | TRBJ2-5 | TRBV6-5 | ASSSPGQGQETQY
TRBD2 | TRBJ2-1 | TRBV28 | ASSSLAGNEQF